This T cell receptor (beta chain) was captured by sequencing in a study of blood T cell repertoires in COVID-19. Study summary: Donors in the United States, Italy and Spain gave samples during acute or convalescent COVID-19.

Per the original methods: Amplified reference gene primers provided the basis for estimating nucleated cell counts. Sequencing was performed with immunoSEQ multiplex PCR; in TCRdb, only in-frame clones are kept and a portion is missing. V, J and clone size reflect that table, while D and trimming were determined from the DNA. There are some 230,000 clones in the sample; 85% to 90% occur only once, and under 4% lies in the top ten. The origin of this receptor is a woman aged 18-35 years in a cohort exposed to, infected with or recovered from COVID-19 (not recorded which). The sample taken for sequencing was PBMCs or T cells enriched from blood (not recorded which).

CDR3 nucleotides: TGTGTCAGAAGCCTGACAGGGGTTCATGGCTACACCTTC. Translated: CVRSLTGVHGYTF. The rearrangement joins TRBV7-5 to TRBJ1-2; TRBD1 was called by the table and not checked on the DNA. TRBV7-5 is given as a pseudogene. The CDR3 loop spans 13 amino acids.